Below are 8 T cell receptor beta chains sequenced from a single sample in a study of T-cell reconstitution after alpha-beta-depleted transplantation in children. TCRbeta library construction was performed incorporating unique molecular identifiers. TCRdb redid the calling of the PCR reads with MiXCR, one entry per CDR3 protein. The table includes some 78,000 distinct CDR3 sequences, less than 15% detected once. Material: PBMCs, mostly from graft donor cells, obtained 180 days after TCRalphabeta/CD19-depleted stem cell transplant. The receptors were gathered from a male patient aged 2-15 years who had a stem cell transplant for acute lymphoblastic leukemia, so the T cells may come from the graft donor.

The chain couples TRBV10-3 to TRBJ2-7; D is perhaps TRBD1 (8 bases). This CDR3 is 15 amino acids long. CDR1 is ENHRY, CDR2 SYGVKD, per germline. V was trimmed by 6 bases and J by 3 bases, leaving 18 bases between them. The CDR3 is CAIRTGGVGLYEQYF. In DNA form, the CDR3 reads TGTGCCATCAGAACAGGGGGGGTTGGGCTCTACGAGCAGTACTTC.

The chain employs TRBV6-5 and TRBJ1-3; tentatively, D is TRBD1 (5 bases). Per germline, CDR1 MNHEY and CDR2 SVGAGI. CDR3 length equals 15 residues. Trimming cost V 7 bases and J 4 bases, with 17 bases left between them. The CDR3 reads CASIFPSPGGNTIYF. The CDR3 DNA follows: TGTGCCAGCATTTTCCCCTCCCCAGGGGGAAACACCATATATTTT.

A few counts support this clonotype. J is TRBJ2-1 and V is TRBV7-3; D call uncertain. V lost 3 bases to trimming and J lost 1 base, with 7 bases between them. Germline CDR1 is SGHTA and CDR2 is FQGTGA. This CDR3 has 14 residues. The CDR3 is CASSFAGSYNEQFF. CDR3 DNA: TGTGCCAGCAGCTTCGCTGGGTCCTACAATGAGCAGTTCTTC.

This chain connects TRBV12-3 or TRBV12-4 to TRBJ1-2; no definite D call. V was shortened by 4 bases and J by 1 base, with 16 bases between the two germline ends. The CDR3 spans 16 residues. This chain's CDR3 is CASSSDQRLLNYGYTF. CDR3 sequence (DNA): TGTGCCAGCAGTTCCGACCAGCGACTCCTTAACTATGGCTACACCTTC.

The chain recombines TRBV7-6 with TRBJ2-3; no clear D. The germline V gene encodes CDR1 SGHVS and CDR2 FNYEAQ. There are 16 residues in the CDR3. V lost 0 bases and J 0 bases, leaving 10 bases between the germline ends. The CDR3 region has the DNA TGTGCCAGCAGCTTAGCCGGCCACTCTAGCACAGATACGCAGTATTTT. Its translation: CASSLAGHSSTDTQYF.

A few counts support this clonotype. The rearrangement joins TRBV4-3 to TRBJ1-1, with D uncertain. CDR1 and CDR2 from the germline V gene are LGHNA and YSLEER. Trimming stripped 3 bases from V and 2 bases from J, with 10 bases between. The CDR3 contains 14 residues. The CDR3 loop is CASSHTFFNTEAFF. The CDR3 region has the DNA TGCGCCAGCAGCCATACTTTTTTCAACACTGAAGCTTTCTTT.

This clonotype occurred many times. The J gene is TRBJ2-7, the V gene TRBV12-3 or TRBV12-4; D is perhaps TRBD2 (5 bases). The CDR3 consists of 14 residues. V was trimmed by 4 bases and J by 1 base, leaving 11 bases between them. In DNA form, the CDR3 reads TGTGCCAGCAGTTCAATCGGGGAGTCCTACGAGCAGTACTTC. Its protein is CASSSIGESYEQYF.

The CDR3 is CASSYGAGQESRKLFF. The CDR3 DNA follows: TGTGCCAGCAGCTATGGGGCTGGACAGGAAAGTCGAAAACTGTTTTTT. V and J are TRBV6-5 and TRBJ1-4; 7 positions match TRBD1. V trimming: 6 bases; J trimming: 10 bases; junction bases outside the gene matches: 17. The CDR3 extends over 16 amino acids. The germline V gene encodes CDR1 MNHEY and CDR2 SVGAGI.